This T cell receptor beta chain came from a study of T-cell memory formation after mild COVID-19. TCRdb passed the 5' RACE reads through MiXCR, listing each CDR3 protein once. The repertoire includes 500,000 to 600,000 distinct CDR3 sequences, approximately 19% of them detected once, and 9.5% to 15% sits in the top ten. Germline-derived CDR1 and CDR2 are DFQATT and SNEGSKA (reference sequence). The V and J ends lost 1 base and 5 bases respectively, with 9 bases between them. This CDR3 region has 13 residues. What was sequenced was PBMCs or a T cell subset sorted from them (not recorded which). The V call is TRBV20-1, the J call TRBJ1-5; TRBD1 might be the D (5 bases). The clonotype originates from an adult woman who had mild COVID-19 (a few samples of this study predate the infection). Cell type and time point are not known. The CDR3 region is CSARAREHQPQHF. The DNA for the CDR3 is TGCAGTGCTAGAGCCAGGGAACATCAGCCCCAGCATTTT.